The T cell receptor beta chain described here comes from a study of T-cell reconstitution after alpha-beta-depleted transplantation in children. Per germline, CDR1 MNHEY and CDR2 SVGAGI. V was pared by 0 bases and J by 2 bases, with 14 bases between. This CDR3 region has 17 residues. Using unique molecular identifiers, the investigators prepared the TCRbeta library. In TCRdb, the PCR reads were re-called with MiXCR into one record per CDR3 protein. This table has 400,000 to 500,000 distinct CDR3 sequences, 11% appearing once. The chain has TRBV6-5 and TRBJ1-5; a weak D match, TRBD1 (6 bases). Specimen: PBMCs from the stem cell graft donor, collected from the stem cell graft. The receptor's source is a human donor who donated a stem cell graft to a child with acute myeloid leukemia. The CDR3 DNA follows: TGTGCCAGCAGTTACTCCTGGGGGGCGGGCGGCAATCAGCCCCAGCATTTT. This codes for CASSYSWGAGGNQPQHF.